The entry that follows covers one TCR beta chain sequence. No cognate antigen has been identified for it. Base qualities are missing; no much larger clone stands one base away. Whole blood was collected in K2EDTA tubes by collaborating institutions according to the institutions' own protocols. For TCRbeta analysis, collaborator samples were shipped as frozen whole blood, as isolated PBMCs, or as DNA extracted from either sample type. TCRbeta CDR3 regions were amplified from genomic DNA by means of the immunoSEQ Assay, a bias-controlled multiplex PCR. In the authors' own workflow: Nucleated cell counts per sample were estimated from amplification of reference gene primers within the assay. Sequence reads were collapsed and filtered to measure the absolute abundance of every unique TCRbeta CDR3 rearrangement. For each sample, productive Simpson clonality was calculated as the square root of Simpson's diversity index over productive rearrangements. The source is immuneACCESS, and TCRdb retained only in-frame sequences with V and J called. Part of the clones is not carried over; for the studies checked, unresolved V genes explain less than half of this, and the remainder is unexplained. Clonal size and the V and J genes are those of that table, whereas D and trimming came from the DNA. In all, the sample holds roughly 50,000 clones, and about 89% of those were seen once. The top ten clones comprise approximately 7% of the sample.

These data are taken from a study of blood T cell repertoires in COVID-19 (dated by TCRdb to 2020 to 2022). About the investigation overall: The collaborator samples originated in the United States, Italy and Spain and spanned the acute and convalescent phases of COVID-19. The prospective study material was composed of cDNA or gDNA derived from T cells, B-cell-depleted T cells, or PBMCs. The dataset comprised deeply sampled blood TCRbeta repertoires from subjects exposed to, actively infected with, or recovered from COVID-19. The repertoires were released in a freely available public database intended as a resource for research on the immune response to SARS-CoV-2. The samples were drawn from two sources: the first 160 participants of the ongoing ImmuneRACE study, and 1,254 subjects contributed by 6 global collaborators. Nearly every sample came with metadata listing a de-identified subject ID, COVID-19 status, age in years and sex. HLA class I and class II types, where available, came from metadata supplied by the sample provider rather than from assay-based typing. What the authors observed across the whole study: Clinical and demographic metadata were provided uncurated, with the amount varying by source and participant.

V drops 1 base and J drops 12 bases, leaving 18 bases in between. CDR1 and CDR2, looked up from the germline V gene (reference sequence), are LGHDT and YNNKEL. The CDR3 sequence holds 14 residues, the cysteine and phenylalanine included. Only the CDR3 DNA is retained, 42 bases long and in frame from the first base. Input material: peripheral blood. This TCR came from a woman aged 55-75 years with active or convalescent COVID-19. Recombination joined TRBV3-1 (or the pseudogene TRBV3-2) with TRBJ1-1; 6 matching bases give a weak D call of TRBD1. In nucleotide form, the sequence is TGTGCCAGCAGCCAAGTGGGGGGGGCCCTTTGGACTTTCTTT. This codes for CASSQVGGALWTFF.